The 25 T cell receptor beta chains below all came from one sample that was sequenced in a study of human T cells and chemical hapten exposure. Time point noted: patch test 2, 6 weeks after DPC sensitization. Treatment indicated: therapeutic diphenylcyclopropenone sensitization with weekly scalp DPC. TCRdb independently ran MiXCR on the RACE reads; one entry per CDR3 protein. The sample includes roughly 84,000 distinct CDR3 sequences, 10% seen only once; the top ten take around 5%. The sample consisted of whole blood, taken in connection with sensitization to the hapten diphenylcyclopropenone (DPC). Receptors originate from a woman between 45 and 65 years old with alopecia areata. Some clones in this sample may be carry-over from other donors' samples.

There are a few counts of this clonotype. This chain links TRBV19 with TRBJ1-6, with 9 nucleotides matching TRBD1. V gave up 5 bases and J gave up 7 bases; unmatched junction bases: 9. Germline-derived CDR1 and CDR2 are LNHDA and SQIVND (reference sequence). The CDR3 is 16 residues long. CDR3 region: CASSAPPGQGNSPLHF. CDR3 DNA: TGTGCCAGTAGTGCGCCACCGGGACAGGGAAATTCACCCCTCCACTTT.

In its sample, this clonotype was seen many times. The V call is TRBV20-1, the J call TRBJ2-1; TRBD2 matches at 9 bases. J gave up 5 bases and V 1 base, and 6 bases lay outside the gene matches. CDR3 size: 15 residues. CDR1 is DFQATT, CDR2 SNEGSKA, per germline (reference sequence). The CDR3 nucleotides read TGCAGTGCTAGAGTGGCGGGAGGGACAGACAATGAGCAGTTCTTC. This gives the protein CSARVAGGTDNEQFF.

Turning to this clonotype: A much larger clone lies a single base off, so this may be a read error. The chain couples TRBV27 to TRBJ1-1; weak D call: TRBD1 (5 bases). Germline V gene lookup returns CDR1 MNHEY and CDR2 SMNVEV (reference sequence). This CDR3 has 16 amino acids. In nucleotides, the CDR3 is TGTACCAGCAGTTTAATAGGGGAAATTGGGAGGCCTGAAGCTTTCTTT. This encodes CTSSLIGEIGRPEAFF.

This clonotype turned up a few times. The chain combines TRBV12-2 with TRBJ1-5. TRBV12-2 is labeled a pseudogene. This CDR3 has 16 amino acids. The CDR3 loop is CASRLADGEGNQPQHF. In nucleotides, the CDR3 is TGTGCAAGTCGCTTAGCGGATGGGGAGGGCAATCAGCCCCAGCATTTT.

This clonotype was counted between two and nine times. V usage is TRBV18 and J usage is TRBJ1-5, with a tentative D call TRBD1 (6 bases). Trimming removed 3 bases from V and 5 bases from J, with 17 bases in between. CDR1 and CDR2 from the germline V gene are KGHSH and LQKENI. The CDR3 covers 16 residues. The DNA for the CDR3 is TGTGCCAGCTCACCTTCTGCCAGGGGATCTGATCAGCCCCAGCATTTT. This translates into CASSPSARGSDQPQHF.

A few counts support this clonotype. This sequence joins TRBV20-1 and TRBJ2-3, with TRBD1 identical over 7 bases. V shed 6 bases, J shed 0 bases, and the junction held 12 bases outside the gene matches. The CDR3 covers 16 residues. CDR1 and CDR2 (germline): DFQATT, SNEGSKA (reference sequence). The CDR3 DNA sequence: TGCAGTGCGCCACAGGGGTCCACACGCAGCACAGATACGCAGTATTTT. Translation: CSAPQGSTRSTDTQYF.

This chain uses TRBV10-3 with TRBJ2-3; either TRBD1 or TRBD2 may fit D (6 bases each). This CDR3 comprises 14 residues. V shed 6 bases and J shed 4 bases, with 14 bases lying between them. From germline, CDR1 is ENHRY and CDR2 SYGVKD. CDR3 protein: CAISASGAADTQYF. The CDR3 nucleotides are TGTGCCATCAGCGCCTCGGGGGCCGCAGATACGCAGTATTTT.

This clonotype was detected many times. This chain joins TRBV7-9 and TRBJ2-5; 8 nucleotides align to TRBD2. Germline V gives CDR1 SEHNR, CDR2 FQNEAQ (reference sequence). With V trimmed by 5 bases and J by 5 bases, 16 bases remained unmatched. The CDR3 spans 17 residues. The DNA for the CDR3 is TGTGCCAGCAGCCCAGACGAAGGGTTAGCGGGACTTGAGACCCAGTACTTC. Encoded protein: CASSPDEGLAGLETQYF.

This clonotype was observed a few times. The chain is built from TRBV7-8 and TRBJ1-4; no firm D call. The CDR3 loop spans 15 amino acids. CDR1 SGHVS and CDR2 FQNEAQ come from the germline V gene. The germline V and J ends were trimmed by 2 bases and 1 base, with 8 bases remaining between them. CDR3 region: CASSLQTRTNEKLFF. CDR3 DNA sequence: TGTGCCAGCAGCTTACAAACCAGAACTAATGAAAAACTGTTTTTT.

The chain has TRBV27 and TRBJ2-3; 7 bases line up with TRBD2. V shed 6 bases, J shed 0 bases, and the junction held 6 bases outside the gene matches. This CDR3 spans 15 amino acids. CDR1 and CDR2 (germline): MNHEY, SMNVEV (reference sequence). CDR3 DNA: TGTGCCAGCAGGTTACTAGCGCTAAGCACAGATACGCAGTATTTT. This encodes CASRLLALSTDTQYF.

The chain couples TRBV27 to TRBJ1-4; no clear D gene. The V and J ends lost 3 bases and 0 bases respectively, with 8 bases between them. Germline V CDR1 and CDR2: MNHEY, SMNVEV (reference sequence). The CDR3 extends over 15 amino acids. The CDR3 sequence: CASSFGYATNEKLFF. The CDR3 DNA is TGTGCCAGCAGTTTCGGTTACGCAACTAATGAAAAACTGTTTTTT.

This clonotype was observed many times. The chain employs TRBV5-1 and TRBJ1-6; 8 bases agree with TRBD1. With 4 bases clipped from V and 6 bases from J, the junction kept 12 bases outside the gene matches. CDR3 length equals 17 residues. Germline V gene lookup returns CDR1 SGHRS and CDR2 YFSETQ. In DNA, the CDR3 is TGCGCCAGCAGCCAGGGGAGATGGACAGGGCGTAATTCACCCCTCCACTTT. Its translation: CASSQGRWTGRNSPLHF.

This clonotype was seen more than once but under ten times. The chain uses TRBV15 and TRBJ2-1; TRBD2 matches at 10 bases. This CDR3 has 19 amino acids. The germline gives CDR1 LNHNV, CDR2 YYDKDF (reference sequence). J gave up 5 bases and V 5 bases, and 18 bases lay outside the gene matches. The chain's CDR3 is CATSYKGRGLAGEDNEQFF. The CDR3 DNA is TGTGCCACCAGCTATAAGGGTAGAGGTCTAGCGGGAGAGGACAATGAGCAGTTCTTC.

The V gene is TRBV20-1, the J gene TRBJ2-4; tentative D call: TRBD2 (6 bases). Germline values: CDR1 DFQATT, CDR2 SNEGSKA (reference sequence). Trimming removed 0 bases from V and 3 bases from J, with 15 bases in between. The CDR3 contains 16 residues. CDR3 in DNA: TGCAGTGCTAGAGATCCGGCGGGAAGGGACAAAAACATTCAGTACTTC. It yields the protein CSARDPAGRDKNIQYF.

This clonotype has a count of ten or more. The chain uses TRBV11-2 and TRBJ2-7, with TRBD2 matching 11 bases. This CDR3 is 16 amino acids long. V shed 4 bases, J shed 6 bases, and the junction held 11 bases outside the gene matches. Germline V gene lookup returns CDR1 SGHAT and CDR2 FQNNGV. As DNA, the CDR3 is TGTGCCAGCAGCTCATATAGCGGGAGGGGGTTCTTCGAGCAGTACTTC. This codes for CASSSYSGRGFFEQYF.

The J gene is TRBJ2-1, the V gene TRBV10-3, with TRBD2 matching 9 bases. Germline V gives CDR1 ENHRY, CDR2 SYGVKD. This CDR3 region has 14 residues. Unmatched junction bases numbered 5, after V lost 6 bases and J lost 5 bases. Here the CDR3 reads CAIRAGGGHNEQFF. CDR3 nucleotide sequence: TGTGCCATCAGGGCGGGAGGGGGTCACAATGAGCAGTTCTTC.

The rearrangement joins TRBV4-1 to TRBJ2-6; weak D call: TRBD2 (6 bases). V shed 1 base and J shed 0 bases, with 10 bases lying between them. Germline CDR1 MGHRA, CDR2 YSYEKL. This CDR3 comprises 17 residues. The CDR3 region is CASSQVGGRSGANVLTF. The CDR3 bases are TGCGCCAGCAGCCAAGTGGGAGGCCGCTCTGGGGCCAACGTCCTGACTTTC.

This clonotype was observed a few times. The V and J genes are TRBV7-9 and TRBJ2-2; the D gene is possibly TRBD2 (5 bases). Per the germline V gene, CDR1 is SEHNR and CDR2 is FQNEAQ (reference sequence). Between the trimmed V and J ends, which lost 8 bases and 0 bases, there was a span of 13 bases. The CDR3 has 15 residues. CDR3 in amino acids: CASGGTTSNTGELFF. Written as DNA, the CDR3 is TGTGCCAGCGGAGGCACGACATCGAACACCGGGGAGCTGTTTTTT.

V usage is TRBV7-2 and J usage is TRBJ1-3; D is unresolved. CDR3 length: 11 residues. The germline V gene encodes CDR1 SGHTA and CDR2 FQGNSA. The germline V and J ends were trimmed by 5 bases and 6 bases, with 5 bases remaining between them. CDR3 protein: CASSHENTIYF. Here the CDR3 DNA reads TGTGCCAGCAGCCACGAAAACACCATATATTTT.

In this sample, this clonotype turned up many times. The gene calls are TRBV20-1 and TRBJ2-7; TRBD1 is a possible D gene (6 bases). The CDR3 is 14 amino acids. The V end lost 7 bases, the J end lost 3 bases, and 19 bases lay between the germline ends. Germline V gene data show CDR1 as DFQATT and CDR2 as SNEGSKA (reference sequence). The CDR3 here is CSVRGGTHFYEQYF. CDR3 bases: TGCAGTGTAAGAGGGGGTACCCACTTCTACGAGCAGTACTTC.

This clonotype occurred a few times. The chain joins TRBV12-3 or TRBV12-4 to TRBJ2-5; a weak D match, TRBD1 (6 bases). V lost 4 bases, J lost 5 bases, and 11 bases lay in between. This CDR3 is 13 amino acids long. CDR3 loop: CASSSTGYETQYF. The CDR3 region has the DNA TGTGCCAGCAGTTCCACAGGGTACGAGACCCAGTACTTC.

This clonotype was seen more than once but under ten times. The genes are TRBV20-1 and TRBJ2-3; the match to TRBD2 covers 12 bases. CDR1 and CDR2 (germline): DFQATT, SNEGSKA (reference sequence). The CDR3 sequence is 17 residues long. DNA for the CDR3: TGCAGCGGAGGGCTAGCGGGAGGGCCGAAGAAGACAGATACGCAGTATTTT. The encoded protein is CSGGLAGGPKKTDTQYF.

This clonotype has ten or more counts. The chain couples TRBV7-9 to TRBJ1-2; D might be TRBD1 (5 bases). Germline lookup yields CDR1 SEHNR and CDR2 FQNEAQ (reference sequence). V gave up 5 bases and J gave up 4 bases, with 11 bases separating them. The CDR3 has 13 amino acids. The CDR3 region is CASSPGTTYGYTF. CDR3 coding DNA: TGTGCCAGCAGCCCTGGGACGACCTATGGCTACACCTTC.

This clonotype was counted a few times. The rearrangement links TRBV12-5 to TRBJ2-5, with D unresolved. V was clipped by 5 bases and J by 5 bases, with 6 bases between them. The CDR3 extends over 11 amino acids. Germline assignment: CDR1 LGHNT and CDR2 FRNRAP. The CDR3 DNA reads as TGTGCTAGTGGTAATGGGGAGACCCAGTACTTC. Encoded protein: CASGNGETQYF.

The rearrangement uses TRBV6-2 or TRBV6-3 and TRBJ2-1; 7 positions agree with TRBD1. This CDR3 region has 15 residues. Unmatched junction bases numbered 14, after V lost 7 bases and J lost 8 bases. CDR1 and CDR2 from the germline V gene are MNHEY and SVGEGT. In DNA form, the CDR3 reads TGTGCCAGCACCGAAACAGGGGTCGGGTCAGATGAGCAGTTCTTC. It specifies CASTETGVGSDEQFF.